The entry that follows covers one T cell receptor (beta chain) sequence. The sample is drawn from a study of shared T cell receptors in the human thymus. Germline lookup yields CDR1 SGHNT and CDR2 YYREEE (reference sequence). With 6 bases removed from V and 7 bases from J, the gap between germline ends came to 16 bases. The CDR3 runs 13 residues. Generated by immunoSEQ multiplex PCR, the TCRdb table keeps only in-frame clones and is missing some. Among around 730,000 clones, 70% to 90% were seen once, and the ten largest hold approximately 0.01%. The sample also formed part of further work on human thymus T cells. That report notes: Thymus tissue for the work was resected from patients undergoing corrective heart surgery. Apparent bias marked the V and J gene usage of thymic and blood repertoires.

What was sequenced was thymocytes. The sequence was obtained from a girl under three years old with a congenital heart defect. The V gene is TRBV5-4, the J gene TRBJ1-2; D may be TRBD1 (6 bases). CDR3 nucleotide sequence: TGTGCCAGCACATTTCGGGGGGCCGGTGGCTACACCTTC. Amino acids: CASTFRGAGGYTF.